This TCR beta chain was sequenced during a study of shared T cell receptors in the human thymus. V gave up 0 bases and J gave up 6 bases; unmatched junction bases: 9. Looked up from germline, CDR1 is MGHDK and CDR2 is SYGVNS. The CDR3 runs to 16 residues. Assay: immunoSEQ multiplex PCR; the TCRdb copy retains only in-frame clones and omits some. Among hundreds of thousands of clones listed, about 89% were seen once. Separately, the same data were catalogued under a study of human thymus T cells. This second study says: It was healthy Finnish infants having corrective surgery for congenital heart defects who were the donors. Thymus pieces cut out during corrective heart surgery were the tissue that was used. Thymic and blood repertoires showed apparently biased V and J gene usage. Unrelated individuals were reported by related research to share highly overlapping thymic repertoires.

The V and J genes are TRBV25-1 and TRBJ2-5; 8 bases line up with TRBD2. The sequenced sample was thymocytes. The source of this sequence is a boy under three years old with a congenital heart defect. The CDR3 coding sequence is TGTGCCAGCAGTGAATACCCAGGACTAGCCAGGAAGACCCAGTACTTC. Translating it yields CASSEYPGLARKTQYF.